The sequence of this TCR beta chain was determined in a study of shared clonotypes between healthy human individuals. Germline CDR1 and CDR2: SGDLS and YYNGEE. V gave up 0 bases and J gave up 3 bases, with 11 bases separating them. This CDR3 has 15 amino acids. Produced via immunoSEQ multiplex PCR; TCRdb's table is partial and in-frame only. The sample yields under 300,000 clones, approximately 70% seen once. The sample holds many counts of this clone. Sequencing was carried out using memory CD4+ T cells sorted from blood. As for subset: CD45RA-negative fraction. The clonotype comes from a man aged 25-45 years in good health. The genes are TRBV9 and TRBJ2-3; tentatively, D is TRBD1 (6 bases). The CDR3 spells CASSVVGAWTDTQYF. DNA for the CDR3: TGTGCCAGCAGCGTAGTGGGGGCCTGGACAGATACGCAGTATTTT. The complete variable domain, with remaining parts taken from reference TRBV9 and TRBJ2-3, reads DSGVTQTPKHLITATGQRVTLRCSPRSGDLSVYWYQQSLDQGLQFLIQYYNGEERAKGNILERFSAQQFPDLHSELNLSSLELGDSALYFCASSVVGAWTDTQYFGPGTRLTVL.